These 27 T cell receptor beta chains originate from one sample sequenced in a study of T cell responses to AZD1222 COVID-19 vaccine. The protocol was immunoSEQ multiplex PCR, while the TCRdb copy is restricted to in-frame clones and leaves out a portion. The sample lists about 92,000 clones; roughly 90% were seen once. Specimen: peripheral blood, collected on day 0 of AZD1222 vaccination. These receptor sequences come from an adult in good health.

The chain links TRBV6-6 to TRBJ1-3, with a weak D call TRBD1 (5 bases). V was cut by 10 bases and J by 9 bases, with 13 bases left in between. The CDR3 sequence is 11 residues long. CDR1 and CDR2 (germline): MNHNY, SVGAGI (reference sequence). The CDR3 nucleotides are TGTGCCACCAACCAGGGAGGCACCATATATTTT. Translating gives CATNQGGTIYF.

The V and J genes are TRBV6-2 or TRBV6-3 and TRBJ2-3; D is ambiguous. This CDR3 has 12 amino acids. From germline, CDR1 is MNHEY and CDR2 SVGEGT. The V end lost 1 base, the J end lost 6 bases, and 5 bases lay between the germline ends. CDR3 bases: TGTGCCAGCAGTTACTTCCGGGATACGCAGTATTTT. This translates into CASSYFRDTQYF.

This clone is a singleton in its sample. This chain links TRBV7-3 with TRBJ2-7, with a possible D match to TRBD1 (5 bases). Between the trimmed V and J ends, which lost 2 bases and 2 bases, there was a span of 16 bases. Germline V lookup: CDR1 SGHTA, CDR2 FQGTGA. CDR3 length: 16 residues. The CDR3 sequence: CASSLFGQGQPYEQYF. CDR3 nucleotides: TGTGCCAGCAGCTTATTCGGGCAGGGTCAACCCTACGAGCAGTACTTC.

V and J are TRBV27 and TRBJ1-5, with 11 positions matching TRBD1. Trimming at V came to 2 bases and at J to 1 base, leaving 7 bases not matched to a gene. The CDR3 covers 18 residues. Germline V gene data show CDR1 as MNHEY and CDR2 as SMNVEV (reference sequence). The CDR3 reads CASSLLGTGGMSNQPQHF. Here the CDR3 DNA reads TGTGCCAGCAGTTTACTGGGGACAGGGGGGATGAGCAATCAGCCCCAGCATTTT.

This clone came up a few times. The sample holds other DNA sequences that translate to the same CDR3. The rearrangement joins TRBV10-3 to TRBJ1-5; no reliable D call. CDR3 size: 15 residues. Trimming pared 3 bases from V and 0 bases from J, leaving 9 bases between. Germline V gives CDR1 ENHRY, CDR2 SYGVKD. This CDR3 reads CAISEGRNSNQPQHF. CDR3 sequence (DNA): TGTGCCATCAGTGAAGGGAGGAATAGCAATCAGCCCCAGCATTTT.

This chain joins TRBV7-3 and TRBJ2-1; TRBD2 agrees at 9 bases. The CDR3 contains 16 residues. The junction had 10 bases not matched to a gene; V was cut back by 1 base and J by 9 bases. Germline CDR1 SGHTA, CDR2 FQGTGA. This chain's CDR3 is CASSLNPAGGPFEQFF. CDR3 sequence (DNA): TGTGCCAGCAGCTTAAATCCTGCGGGGGGGCCCTTTGAGCAGTTCTTC.

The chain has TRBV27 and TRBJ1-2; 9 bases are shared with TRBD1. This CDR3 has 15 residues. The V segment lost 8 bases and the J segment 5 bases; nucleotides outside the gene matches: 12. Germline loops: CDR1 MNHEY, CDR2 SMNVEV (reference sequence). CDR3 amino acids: CASGYRDRDLYGYTF. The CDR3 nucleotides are TGTGCCAGCGGCTACCGGGACAGGGATTTGTATGGCTACACCTTC.

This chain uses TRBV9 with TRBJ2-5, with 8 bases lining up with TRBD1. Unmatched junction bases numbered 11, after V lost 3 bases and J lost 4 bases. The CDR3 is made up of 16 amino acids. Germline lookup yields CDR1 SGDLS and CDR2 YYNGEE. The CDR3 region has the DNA TGTGCCAGCAGCGCGGGACAGACAGGGGCTATAGAGACCCAGTACTTC. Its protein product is CASSAGQTGAIETQYF.

CDR3 region: CASSYSAGAEKLFF. For the CDR3, the DNA is TGTGCCAGCAGTTACTCAGCCGGGGCTGAAAAACTGTTTTTT. V and J are TRBV6-5 and TRBJ1-4; weak D call: TRBD1 (5 bases). Deletions cut 0 bases from V and 7 bases from J, with 9 bases between. CDR1 MNHEY and CDR2 SVGAGI come from the germline V gene. The CDR3 is 14 amino acids.

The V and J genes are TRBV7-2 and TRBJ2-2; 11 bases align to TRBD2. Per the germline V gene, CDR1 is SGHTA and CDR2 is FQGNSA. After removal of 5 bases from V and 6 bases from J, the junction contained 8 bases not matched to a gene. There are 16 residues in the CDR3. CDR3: CASSTLAGGTAGELFF. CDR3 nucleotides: TGTGCCAGCAGCACCTTAGCGGGGGGGACAGCCGGGGAGCTGTTTTTT.

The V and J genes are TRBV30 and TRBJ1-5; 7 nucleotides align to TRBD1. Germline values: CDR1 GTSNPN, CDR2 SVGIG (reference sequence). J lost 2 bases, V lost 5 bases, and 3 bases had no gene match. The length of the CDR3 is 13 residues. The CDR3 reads CAWAQGGNQPQHF. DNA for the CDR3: TGTGCCTGGGCCCAGGGGGGCAATCAGCCCCAGCATTTT.

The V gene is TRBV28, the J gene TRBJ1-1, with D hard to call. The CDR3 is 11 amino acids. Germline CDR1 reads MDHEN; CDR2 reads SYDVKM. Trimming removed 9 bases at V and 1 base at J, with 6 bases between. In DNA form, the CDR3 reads TGTGCCAGTGCAGAGAACACTGAAGCTTTCTTT. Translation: CASAENTEAFF.

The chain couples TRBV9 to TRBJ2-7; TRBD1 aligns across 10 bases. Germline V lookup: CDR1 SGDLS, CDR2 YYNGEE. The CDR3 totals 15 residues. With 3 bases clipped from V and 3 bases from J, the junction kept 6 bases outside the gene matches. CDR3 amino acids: CASSAQGTGDYEQYF. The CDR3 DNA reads TGTGCCAGCAGCGCACAGGGGACAGGGGACTACGAGCAGTACTTC.

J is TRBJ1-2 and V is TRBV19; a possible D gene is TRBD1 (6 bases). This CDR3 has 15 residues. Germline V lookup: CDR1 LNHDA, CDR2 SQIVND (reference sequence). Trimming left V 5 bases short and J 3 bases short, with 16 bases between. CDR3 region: CASSPGHRTYYGYTF. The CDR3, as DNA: TGTGCCAGTAGTCCGGGACACCGAACCTACTATGGCTACACCTTC.

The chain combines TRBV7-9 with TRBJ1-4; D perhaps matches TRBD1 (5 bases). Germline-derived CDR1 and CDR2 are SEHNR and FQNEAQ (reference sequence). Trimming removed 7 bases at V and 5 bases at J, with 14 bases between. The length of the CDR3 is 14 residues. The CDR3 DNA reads TGTGCCAGCAATTCGCAGGGTTTGAATGAAAAACTGTTTTTT. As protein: CASNSQGLNEKLFF.

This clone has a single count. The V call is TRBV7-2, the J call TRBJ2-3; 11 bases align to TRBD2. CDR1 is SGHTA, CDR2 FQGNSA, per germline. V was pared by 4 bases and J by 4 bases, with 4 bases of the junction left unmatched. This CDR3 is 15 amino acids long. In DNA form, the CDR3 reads TGTGCCAGCAGCTACCTAGCGGGGGGATCAGATACGCAGTATTTT. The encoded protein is CASSYLAGGSDTQYF.

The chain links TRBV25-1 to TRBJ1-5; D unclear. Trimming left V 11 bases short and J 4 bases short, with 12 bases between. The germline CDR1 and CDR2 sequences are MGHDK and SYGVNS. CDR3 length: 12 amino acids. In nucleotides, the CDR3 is TGTGCCCGCTGTTTTCGGAATCAGCCCCAGCATTTT. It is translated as CARCFRNQPQHF. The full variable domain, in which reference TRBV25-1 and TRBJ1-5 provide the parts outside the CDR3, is EADIYQTPRYLVIGTGKKITLECSQTMGHDKMYWYQQDPGMELHLIHYSYGVNSTEKGDLSSESTVSRIRTEHFPLTLESARPSHTSQYLCARCFRNQPQHFGDGTRLSIL.

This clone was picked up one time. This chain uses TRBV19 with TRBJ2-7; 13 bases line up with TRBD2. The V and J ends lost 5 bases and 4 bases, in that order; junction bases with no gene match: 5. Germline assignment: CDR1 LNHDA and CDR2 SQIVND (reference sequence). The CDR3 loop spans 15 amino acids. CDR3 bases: TGTGCCAGTAGTGCTGGACTAGCGGGGGCTTACGAGCAGTACTTC. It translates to CASSAGLAGAYEQYF.

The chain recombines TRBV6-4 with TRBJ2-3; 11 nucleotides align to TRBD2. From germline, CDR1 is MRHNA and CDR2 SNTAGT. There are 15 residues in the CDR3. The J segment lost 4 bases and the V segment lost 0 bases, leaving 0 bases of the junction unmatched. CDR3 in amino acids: CASSDSSGGADTQYF. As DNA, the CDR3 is TGTGCCAGCAGTGACTCTAGCGGGGGGGCAGATACGCAGTATTTT.

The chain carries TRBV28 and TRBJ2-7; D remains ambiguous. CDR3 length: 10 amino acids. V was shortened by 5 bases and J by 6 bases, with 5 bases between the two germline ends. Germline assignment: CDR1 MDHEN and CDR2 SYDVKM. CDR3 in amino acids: CASSHLEQYF. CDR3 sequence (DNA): TGTGCCAGCAGTCATCTCGAGCAGTACTTC.

As DNA, the CDR3 is TGTGCCAGTAGAGAGGCCGACACACCCCTCCACTTT. It is translated as CASREADTPLHF. This rearrangement joins TRBV19 to TRBJ1-6; no reliable D call. This CDR3 region has 12 residues. CDR1 and CDR2 (germline): LNHDA, SQIVND (reference sequence). V was pared by 6 bases and J by 11 bases, with 11 bases between.

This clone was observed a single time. CDR3 nucleotides: TGCGCCAGCAGCCAAGATCTGGCGGGGGGGCTTCTTTCAGATACGCAGTATTTT. This gives the protein CASSQDLAGGLLSDTQYF. The chain is built from TRBV4-3 and TRBJ2-3; TRBD2 matches at 9 bases. Germline assignment: CDR1 LGHNA and CDR2 YSLEER. The CDR3 length is 18 residues. After removal of 0 bases from V and 4 bases from J, the junction contained 11 bases not matched to a gene.

The CDR3: CASRPGTGSNQPQHF. In nucleotides, the CDR3 is TGTGCCAGCCGACCCGGGACAGGGTCCAATCAGCCCCAGCATTTT. The rearrangement links TRBV27 to TRBJ1-5; 9 bases align to TRBD1. V lost 8 bases to trimming and J lost 3 bases; unmatched junction nucleotides: 8. Per the germline V gene, CDR1 is MNHEY and CDR2 is SMNVEV (reference sequence). The CDR3 has 15 amino acids.

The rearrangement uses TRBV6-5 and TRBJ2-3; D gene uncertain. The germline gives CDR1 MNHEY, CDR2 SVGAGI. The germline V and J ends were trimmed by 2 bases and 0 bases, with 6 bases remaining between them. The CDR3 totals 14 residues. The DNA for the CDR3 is TGTGCCAGCAGTTACCTCGACAGCACAGATACGCAGTATTTT. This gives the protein CASSYLDSTDTQYF.

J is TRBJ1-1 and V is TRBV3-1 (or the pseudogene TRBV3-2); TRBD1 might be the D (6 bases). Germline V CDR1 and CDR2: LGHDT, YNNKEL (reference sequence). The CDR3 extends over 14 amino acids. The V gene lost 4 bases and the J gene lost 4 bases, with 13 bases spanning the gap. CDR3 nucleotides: TGTGCCAGCAGCCCCCAGGGGATGGGCACTGAAGCTTTCTTT. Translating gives CASSPQGMGTEAFF.

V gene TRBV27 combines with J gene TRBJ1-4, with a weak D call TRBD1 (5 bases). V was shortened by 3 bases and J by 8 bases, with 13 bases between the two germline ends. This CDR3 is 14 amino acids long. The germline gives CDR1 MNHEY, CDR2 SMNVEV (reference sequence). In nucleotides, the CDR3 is TGTGCCAGCAGTTTCCTCCCGGGGACCGAAAAACTGTTTTTT. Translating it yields CASSFLPGTEKLFF.

This CDR3 is CASSVGNSPLHF. CDR3 nucleotides: TGTGCCAGCAGCGTGGGTAATTCACCCCTCCACTTT. This chain links TRBV9 with TRBJ1-6, with D unresolved. Germline V gene data show CDR1 as SGDLS and CDR2 as YYNGEE. Trimming left V 2 bases short and J 6 bases short, with 3 bases between. The CDR3 is made up of 12 amino acids.